The 12 T cell receptor beta chains below were found in one sample sequenced in a study of T cells in Graves' hyperthyroidism and ophthalmopathy. TCR beta CDR3 sequences were amplified from RNA transcripts. With the HTBI primer set, the TCR CDR3 went through a first round of RT-PCR. TCRdb reprocessed the multiplex PCR reads via MiXCR and lists one record per CDR3 protein. The sample holds hundreds of thousands of distinct CDR3 sequences; roughly 14% are singletons and the top ten take around 13%. What was sequenced was blood. These receptors came from a man aged 18 to 29 with Graves' ophthalmopathy.

This sequence joins TRBV6-1 and TRBJ2-2, with 7 positions matching TRBD1. V lost 8 bases, J lost 4 bases, and 10 bases stayed unmatched. Germline values: CDR1 MNHNS, CDR2 SASEGT. The CDR3 sequence is 15 residues long. CDR3 coding DNA: TGTGCCAGCGTCTCGAGACAGGGTTCCACCGGGGAGCTGTTTTTT. The encoded protein is CASVSRQGSTGELFF.

This clonotype came up once. This chain connects TRBV5-4 to TRBJ2-1, with 10 bases fitting TRBD2. Trimming removed 4 bases from V and 2 bases from J; junction bases left unmatched: 6. This CDR3 region has 16 residues. Germline V lookup: CDR1 SGHNT, CDR2 YYREEE (reference sequence). The chain's CDR3 is CASSPSGLATYNEQFF. CDR3 nucleotides: TGTGCCAGCAGCCCGTCGGGACTAGCGACCTACAATGAGCAGTTCTTC.

The sample holds a few counts of this clonotype. The chain recombines TRBV19 with TRBJ1-2; tentative D call: TRBD1 (6 bases). Trimming took off 2 bases at V and 5 bases at J, with 12 bases between the two ends. This CDR3 has 14 residues. The germline gives CDR1 LNHDA, CDR2 SQIVND (reference sequence). The chain's CDR3 is CASSIPGTNYGYTF. CDR3 sequence (DNA): TGTGCCAGTAGTATACCCGGGACAAATTATGGCTACACCTTC.

This clonotype has a count of ten or more. This chain uses TRBV5-1 with TRBJ2-1; D ambiguous. With 1 base removed from V and 7 bases from J, the gap between germline ends came to 12 bases. CDR3 length: 14 amino acids. The germline V gene has CDR1 SGHRS and CDR2 YFSETQ. This CDR3 is CASSLNSANNEQFF. The CDR3 DNA reads as TGCGCCAGCAGCTTGAATTCAGCGAATAATGAGCAGTTCTTC.

In this sample, this clonotype turned up a few times. This sequence joins TRBV9 and TRBJ2-2, with a tentative D call TRBD1 (5 bases). The germline V gene encodes CDR1 SGDLS and CDR2 YYNGEE. Trimming left V 0 bases short and J 0 bases short, with 9 bases between. This CDR3 spans 16 amino acids. CDR3: CASSVGGSTNTGELFF. The DNA of the CDR3 is TGTGCCAGCAGCGTAGGGGGCAGTACGAACACCGGGGAGCTGTTTTTT.

This sequence joins TRBV5-4 and TRBJ2-4, with D possibly matching TRBD2 (6 bases). The CDR3 spans 17 residues. The germline CDR1 and CDR2 sequences are SGHNT and YYREEE (reference sequence). V lost 3 bases and J lost 1, with 17 bases in between. DNA of the CDR3: TGTGCCAGCAGCTCCCCCGCCCGCGGGGCGGCCAAAAACATTCAGTACTTC. Its translation: CASSSPARGAAKNIQYF.

This clonotype was detected ten times or more. V usage is TRBV9 and J usage is TRBJ2-2; 9 bases fit TRBD2. CDR3 length: 14 amino acids. Germline CDR1 and CDR2: SGDLS and YYNGEE. Germline trimming cut 4 bases from V and 5 bases from J; bases unmatched to any gene: 3. The CDR3 is CASSISGSTGELFF. CDR3 DNA sequence: TGTGCCAGCAGCATTAGCGGGAGTACCGGGGAGCTGTTTTTT.

Many counts were recorded for this clonotype. This chain joins TRBV12-3 or TRBV12-4 and TRBJ1-1, with 9 bases lining up with TRBD1. With 5 bases clipped from V and 5 bases from J, the junction kept 3 bases outside the gene matches. The CDR3 has 13 amino acids. The CDR3 loop reads CASSTGGRTEAFF. Written as DNA, the CDR3 is TGTGCCAGCAGTACAGGGGGCCGGACTGAAGCTTTCTTT.

The genes are TRBV24-1 and TRBJ2-4; 12 bases match TRBD2. Germline lookup yields CDR1 KGHDR and CDR2 SFDVKD. V lost 3 bases and J lost 2; bases outside the gene matches: 7. The CDR3 runs 18 residues. CDR3 DNA: TGTGCCACCAGTGATGGGCCTAGCGGGGGGGCGACCAAAAACATTCAGTACTTC. Its protein is CATSDGPSGGATKNIQYF.

This clonotype has a count of ten or more. The DNA of the CDR3 is TGTGCCAGCAGCCAAACGGGACAGGGGAACACTGAAGCTTTCTTT. Protein: CASSQTGQGNTEAFF. The chain combines TRBV7-9 with TRBJ1-1; 9 bases are shared with TRBD1. Germline CDR1 reads SEHNR; CDR2 reads FQNEAQ (reference sequence). CDR3 length: 15 amino acids. Trimming removed 5 bases from V and 1 base from J; junction bases left unmatched: 5. The full variable domain, with the rest looked up from reference TRBV7-9 and TRBJ1-1, is DTGVSQNPRHKITKRGQNVTFRCDPISEHNRLYWYRQTLGQGPEFLTYFQNEAQLEKSRLLSDRFSAERPKGSFSTLEIQRTEQGDSAMYLCASSQTGQGNTEAFFGQGTRLTVV.

This clonotype was seen repeatedly, ten times or more. The chain carries TRBV5-4 and TRBJ2-7, with 7 bases that match TRBD2. The CDR3 spans 14 residues. Germline loops: CDR1 SGHNT, CDR2 YYREEE (reference sequence). Losses at the gene ends were 2 bases for V and 2 bases for J; bases not matched to a gene: 4. Written as DNA, the CDR3 is TGTGCCAGCAGCTTCGGACTAGAAGCCTACGAGCAGTACTTC. Translating it yields CASSFGLEAYEQYF.

This rearrangement joins TRBV27 to TRBJ2-1; 8 bases map to TRBD2. The CDR3 has 16 residues. Germline loops: CDR1 MNHEY, CDR2 SMNVEV (reference sequence). V was clipped by 4 bases and J by 0 bases; unmatched bases: 5. CDR3 nucleotide sequence: TGTGCCAGCAGTTCGACTAGCGCCAGCTCCTACAATGAGCAGTTCTTC. Residues: CASSSTSASSYNEQFF.